This is a list of T cell receptor beta chains from one sample in a study of blood T cell repertoires in COVID-19. Some clones are missing from TCRdb's copy, which holds only in-frame ones; the method was immunoSEQ multiplex PCR. The sample contains hundreds of thousands of clones, about nine tenths of which appear only once. What was sequenced was PBMCs or T cells enriched from blood (not recorded which). The receptors derive from a woman younger than 30 who had recovered from COVID-19. Both conserved end residues are part of each CDR3. Fields, in order: clone size, J gene, D gene, V gene, CDR3 protein, CDR3 DNA. The D gene is left open where the match is weak. Not all rows give a size; the values are once, few, many and, for expanded clones, a class.

>once|TRBJ2-1|TRBD1|TRBV10-3
CAIGSPQTGVDEQFF
TGTGCCATCGGAAGTCCCCAAACAGGGGTGGATGAGCAGTTCTTC
>once|TRBJ1-1|NA|TRBV4-2
CASSQDSNTEAFF
TGTGCCAGCAGCCAAGATAGCAACACTGAAGCTTTCTTT
>NA|TRBJ1-1|TRBD1|TRBV10-1
CASSLGQGMNTEAFF
TGCGCCAGCAGTTTGGGACAGGGAATGAACACTGAAGCTTTCTTT
>once|TRBJ2-3|TRBD2|TRBV5-4
CASSFKLAASTDTQYF
TGTGCCAGCAGCTTCAAACTAGCGGCTAGCACAGATACGCAGTATTTT
>NA|TRBJ1-2|NA|TRBV19
CASSMTGGNYGYTF
TGTGCCAGTAGTATGACGGGGGGCAACTATGGCTACACCTTC
>NA|TRBJ2-2|TRBD2|TRBV7-9
CASSLVLTSGAAGELFF
TGTGCCAGCAGCTTAGTCCTAACTAGCGGGGCTGCCGGGGAGCTGTTTTTT
>few|TRBJ1-6|NA|TRBV28
CASSRVDTNPSSPLHF
TGTGCCAGCAGTCGGGTCGATACGAATCCGTCGTCACCCCTCCACTTT
>NA|TRBJ1-4|NA|TRBV9
CASSVGRGASGEKLFF
TGTGCCAGCAGCGTAGGTCGGGGGGCGAGCGGTGAAAAACTGTTTTTT
>NA|TRBJ1-2|TRBD1|TRBV7-9
CASSSPSDRGDGYTF
TGTGCCAGCAGCTCCCCCAGCGACAGGGGAGATGGCTACACCTTC
>NA|TRBJ2-2|TRBD2|TRBV7-2
CASSLGLAGARELFF
TGTGCCAGCAGCTTAGGACTAGCGGGGGCCCGGGAGCTGTTTTTT
>once|TRBJ2-5|NA|TRBV19
CASSMARQTETQYF
TGTGCCAGTAGTATGGCCCGACAGACCGAGACCCAGTACTTC
>NA|TRBJ2-5|NA|TRBV28
CASSRRGRDGETQYF
TGTGCCAGCAGCCGAAGGGGAAGGGATGGGGAGACCCAGTACTTC
>NA|TRBJ2-3|NA|TRBV5-1
CASSLATRGDTQYF
TGCGCCAGCAGCTTGGCCACTCGAGGAGATACGCAGTATTTT
>NA|TRBJ2-7|NA|TRBV29-1
CSVVLGQLQSAAWEQYF
TGCAGCGTTGTTCTTGGACAGCTACAGTCAGCGGCCTGGGAGCAGTACTTC
>NA|TRBJ1-3|NA|TRBV11-3
CASSLLGVSGNTIYF
TGTGCCAGCAGCTTATTAGGGGTCTCTGGAAACACCATATATTTT
>NA|TRBJ2-3|TRBD1|TRBV7-2
CASSRTGLTTDTQYF
TGTGCCAGCAGCCGGACAGGTCTAACCACAGATACGCAGTATTTT
>NA|TRBJ1-2|NA|TRBV20-1
CSATSNYGYTF
TGCAGTGCTACCAGTAACTATGGCTACACCTTC
>NA|TRBJ1-5|TRBD1|TRBV28
CASTLGDRVGQPQHF
TGTGCCAGCACCTTGGGGGACAGGGTGGGTCAGCCCCAGCATTTT
>NA|TRBJ2-7|TRBD2|TRBV2
CASSSRTSGGEQYF
TGTGCCAGCAGTAGCAGGACTAGCGGGGGCGAGCAGTACTTC
>NA|TRBJ2-2|TRBD1|TRBV5-8
CASSLTGAGTGELFF
TGTGCCAGCAGCTTGACAGGGGCTGGGACCGGGGAGCTGTTTTTT
>NA|TRBJ1-1|TRBD1|TRBV7-3
CASSPGQGVEAFF
TGTGCCAGCAGCCCGGGACAGGGAGTTGAAGCTTTCTTT
>NA|TRBJ2-5|TRBD2|TRBV27
CASSLGGTRTQYF
TGTGCCAGCAGTTTGGGGGGGACGCGGACCCAGTACTTC
>NA|TRBJ1-6|TRBD1|TRBV2
CASSGIPGQGNSPLHF
TGTGCCAGCAGTGGCATTCCGGGACAGGGGAATTCACCCCTCCACTTT
>NA|TRBJ1-5|TRBD1|TRBV27
CASSFQGVSNQPQHF
TGTGCCAGCAGTTTTCAGGGGGTGAGCAATCAGCCCCAGCATTTT
>NA|TRBJ2-2|TRBD2|TRBV5-4
CASSLGLAGGETGELFF
TGTGCCAGCAGCTTGGGACTAGCGGGAGGAGAAACCGGGGAGCTGTTTTTT
>NA|TRBJ1-1|NA|TRBV11-2
CASSLDSRSTNTEAFF
TGTGCCAGCAGCTTAGATTCCAGGTCCACGAACACTGAAGCTTTCTTT
>NA|TRBJ2-2|NA|TRBV14
CASRRRGNTGELFF
TGTGCCAGCCGTCGGAGAGGGAACACCGGGGAGCTGTTTTTT
>once|TRBJ2-1|TRBD2|TRBV7-3
CASSPALAGNNEQFF
TGTGCCAGCAGCCCTGCCCTAGCGGGGAACAATGAGCAGTTCTTC
>NA|TRBJ1-1|NA|TRBV18
CASSPGAGQAEAFF
TGTGCCAGCTCACCGGGGGCAGGTCAGGCTGAAGCTTTCTTT
>NA|TRBJ2-5|NA|TRBV11-3
CASSLIGGQETQYF
TGTGCCAGCAGCTTAATAGGCGGGCAAGAGACCCAGTACTTC
>NA|TRBJ2-7|TRBD1|TRBV27
CASRRDRASRYEQYF
TGTGCCAGCAGAAGAGACAGGGCGTCGCGCTACGAGCAGTACTTC
>NA|TRBJ1-5|NA|TRBV10-3
CAISESWAVPVGQPQHF
TGTGCCATCAGTGAGTCCTGGGCAGTCCCGGTGGGTCAGCCCCAGCATTTT
>NA|TRBJ2-3|TRBD2|TRBV9
CASSAGLAGPLSTDTQYF
TGTGCCAGCAGCGCGGGACTAGCGGGCCCACTTAGCACAGATACGCAGTATTTT
>NA|TRBJ2-7|NA|TRBV27
CASSFIATPYEQYF
TGTGCCAGCAGTTTTATCGCTACCCCCTACGAGCAGTACTTC
>NA|TRBJ2-3|NA|TRBV28
CASSQGGDDTQYF
TGTGCCAGCAGCCAGGGGGGCGATGATACGCAGTATTTT
>NA|TRBJ2-5|TRBD1|TRBV29-1
CSAGSRDRVETQYF
TGCAGCGCCGGGTCCAGGGACAGGGTGGAGACCCAGTACTTC
>many|TRBJ1-2|TRBD1|TRBV19
CASSTPGQGASNYGYTF
TGTGCCAGTAGTACCCCGGGACAGGGTGCTAGTAACTATGGCTACACCTTC
>NA|TRBJ2-4|TRBD2|TRBV28
CASSPPSGRPSPQNIQYF
TGTGCCAGCAGTCCCCCTAGCGGGAGGCCCTCCCCTCAAAACATTCAGTACTTC
>NA|TRBJ2-1|NA|TRBV6-5
CASSYSGGEYNEQFF
TGTGCCAGCAGTTACTCAGGGGGGGAGTACAATGAGCAGTTCTTC
>once|TRBJ1-5|NA|TRBV6-1
CASSEQGPQPQHF
TGTGCCAGCAGTGAACAGGGGCCCCAGCCCCAGCATTTT
>NA|TRBJ1-5|TRBD1|TRBV11-2
CASSPLTGVESNQPQHF
TGTGCCAGCAGTCCACTAACAGGGGTAGAGAGCAATCAGCCCCAGCATTTT
>NA|TRBJ2-7|TRBD1|TRBV9
CASSLGQGPYEQYF
TGTGCCAGCAGCTTAGGACAGGGCCCCTACGAGCAGTACTTC
>NA|TRBJ1-2|TRBD1|TRBV3-1/TRBV3-2
CASEGQGEGYTF
TGTGCCAGCGAAGGACAGGGAGAGGGCTACACCTTC
>medium-sized|TRBJ1-6|NA|TRBV12-5
CASGFQLDSLEAPLHF
TGTGCTAGTGGTTTCCAACTCGACAGTCTTGAGGCACCCCTCCACTTT
>NA|TRBJ2-3|TRBD2|TRBV7-3
CASSLGLAETDTQYF
TGTGCCAGCAGCTTAGGACTAGCGGAGACAGATACGCAGTATTTT
>NA|TRBJ1-2|NA|TRBV11-1
CASSPERNYGYTF
TGTGCCAGCAGCCCTGAGAGAAACTATGGCTACACCTTC
>NA|TRBJ2-7|TRBD1|TRBV7-9
CASSPADRGSYEQYF
TGTGCCAGCAGCCCCGCGGACAGGGGATCCTACGAGCAGTACTTC
>NA|TRBJ2-2|TRBD1|TRBV6-5
CASDRGGANTGELFF
TGTGCCAGTGATAGAGGGGGCGCGAACACCGGGGAGCTGTTTTTT
>NA|TRBJ1-4|TRBD1|TRBV28
CASSEQGSHEKLFF
TGTGCCAGCAGCGAACAGGGGTCTCATGAAAAACTGTTTTTT
>NA|TRBJ2-3|NA|TRBV3-1/TRBV3-2
CASSRTIQGISHTHTDTQYF
TGTGCCAGCAGCCGAACCATACAGGGAATCTCACACACACACACAGATACGCAGTATTTT
>NA|TRBJ2-3|TRBD1|TRBV28
CASSLRTGKADTQYF
TGTGCCAGCAGTTTACGGACAGGCAAGGCAGATACGCAGTATTTT
>NA|TRBJ2-3|NA|TRBV7-8
CASSKAVIPSTDTQYF
TGTGCCAGCAGCAAAGCGGTCATCCCTAGCACAGATACGCAGTATTTT
>NA|TRBJ2-7|NA|TRBV27
CASSTRQRGSSYEQYF
TGTGCCAGCAGTACACGACAGAGGGGGAGCTCCTACGAGCAGTACTTC
>few|TRBJ1-2|NA|TRBV12-3/TRBV12-4
CASSLKSQTLHF
TGTGCCAGCAGTTTAAAGTCCCAGACTCTTCATTTC